This is a list of T cell receptor beta chains from one sample in a study of CD8 T cells in ankylosing spondylitis. TCRdb fed the 5' RACE reads into MiXCR, producing one record per CDR3 protein. The top ten hold around 7.8% of the sample, which has 310,000 or so distinct CDR3 sequences, 15% to 25% seen once. The specimen sequenced was blood, either unsorted or a sorted T cell fraction (not recorded which). The receptors derive from a male donor with ankylosing spondylitis or in good health (not recorded which). Each CDR3 is given with its conserved first and last residue. Each record gives: V gene, clone size, CDR3 length, D gene, J gene, CDR3 protein, CDR3 DNA. D genes are given only for firm matches. Expanded clones are given a class, and other clones once, few, many or no size at all.

TRBV27	many	14	TRBD1	TRBJ1-1	CASRPQGVGTEAFF	TGTGCCAGCAGGCCCCAGGGGGTCGGGACTGAAGCTTTCTTT
TRBV7-8	many	17	NA	TRBJ1-1	CASSRVSQGYNGAEAFF	TGTGCCAGCAGCCGCGTCTCACAGGGCTATAACGGCGCTGAAGCTTTCTTT
TRBV7-9	NA	14	TRBD2	TRBJ2-3	CASSPGTSGGTQYF	TGTGCCAGCAGCCCGGGGACTAGCGGTGGTACGCAGTATTTT
TRBV12-3/TRBV12-4	few	14	NA	TRBJ2-2	CASSGSVQGGELFF	TGTGCCAGCAGTGGCTCGGTACAGGGCGGGGAGCTGTTTTTT
TRBV9	many	16	NA	TRBJ2-5	CASSVGAGANQETQYF	TGTGCCAGCAGCGTAGGGGCGGGGGCGAATCAAGAGACCCAGTACTTC
TRBV27	few	14	NA	TRBJ1-6	CASSLTGQDSPLHF	TGTGCCAGCAGTTTAACAGGGCAAGATTCACCCCTCCACTTT
TRBV6-2/TRBV6-3	few	14	TRBD2	TRBJ2-5	CASTKGRAQETQYF	TGTGCCAGCACGAAGGGGAGGGCTCAAGAGACCCAGTACTTC
TRBV12-3/TRBV12-4	few	15	NA	TRBJ2-3	CASSPSASSTDTQYF	TGTGCCAGCAGTCCTAGCGCCTCTAGCACAGATACGCAGTATTTT
TRBV15	NA	14	TRBD1	TRBJ1-1	CATSIRTGSTEAFF	TGTGCCACCAGCATACGGACAGGGAGCACTGAAGCTTTCTTT
TRBV5-1	few	15	TRBD1	TRBJ1-2	CASSGSTGTVEGYTF	TGCGCCAGCAGCGGTTCAACCGGGACAGTGGAAGGCTACACCTTC
TRBV20-1	NA	15	NA	TRBJ2-2	CSAWGAKTNTGELFF	TGCAGTGCTTGGGGGGCTAAAACGAACACCGGGGAGCTGTTTTTT
TRBV12-3/TRBV12-4	few	15	TRBD1	TRBJ2-1	CASRPRDSFYNEQFF	TGTGCCAGCAGACCCCGGGACAGCTTCTACAATGAGCAGTTCTTC
TRBV5-1	many	12	NA	TRBJ2-4	CASSPPDDIQYF	TGCGCCAGCAGCCCTCCCGATGACATTCAGTACTTC
TRBV11-2	many	14	TRBD2	TRBJ2-2	CASSLTSYTGELFF	TGTGCCAGCAGCTTGACTAGCTACACCGGGGAGCTGTTTTTT
TRBV20-1	few	20	TRBD1	TRBJ2-4	CSARDWLRTGGDRAKNIQYF	TGCAGTGCTAGAGATTGGTTAAGGACAGGGGGCGATAGGGCCAAAAACATTCAGTACTTC
TRBV12-3/TRBV12-4	NA	15	TRBD1	TRBJ2-3	CASSLGDRATDTQYF	TGTGCCAGCAGTTTGGGGGACAGGGCAACAGATACGCAGTATTTT